Below, 3 T cell receptor beta chains from the same sample are listed, as sequenced in a study of CD8+ T cells in alopecia areata. After isolation, RNA underwent reverse transcription to generate cDNA as the sequencing template. Assay: immunoSEQ multiplex PCR; the TCRdb copy retains only in-frame clones and omits some. The sample lists about 23,000 clones; around half were seen once. Material for sequencing was NKG2D-high CD8+ T cells sorted from blood. Receptors were obtained from a human donor with alopecia areata.

As regards this clone: This same CDR3 is encoded by further DNA sequences in the sample. V and J are TRBV4-1 and TRBJ1-5, with a weak D call TRBD1 (6 bases). The germline gives CDR1 MGHRA, CDR2 YSYEKL. Trimming took off 1 base at V and 3 bases at J, with 10 bases between the two ends. CDR3 length: 15 residues. DNA of the CDR3: TGCGCCAGCAGCCAAGGGGAGGGGGACAATCAGCCCCAGCATTTT. Protein: CASSQGEGDNQPQHF.

The rearrangement joins TRBV4-1 to TRBJ1-1; 10 nucleotides align to TRBD1. The CDR3 loop spans 16 amino acids. The germline V gene has CDR1 MGHRA and CDR2 YSYEKL. Unmatched junction bases numbered 8, after V lost 1 base and J lost 6 bases. This CDR3 is CASSQAWTGGGAEAFF. The CDR3 nucleotides read TGCGCCAGCAGCCAAGCATGGACAGGGGGGGGTGCTGAAGCTTTCTTT.

The chain links TRBV28 to TRBJ2-1, with TRBD1 matching 7 bases. Per the germline V gene, CDR1 is MDHEN and CDR2 is SYDVKM. V lost 8 bases, J lost 0 bases, and 4 bases stayed unmatched. The CDR3 has 14 amino acids. CDR3 DNA: TGTGCCAGCGGTAACAGGGGCTCCTACAATGAGCAGTTCTTC. It yields the protein CASGNRGSYNEQFF.